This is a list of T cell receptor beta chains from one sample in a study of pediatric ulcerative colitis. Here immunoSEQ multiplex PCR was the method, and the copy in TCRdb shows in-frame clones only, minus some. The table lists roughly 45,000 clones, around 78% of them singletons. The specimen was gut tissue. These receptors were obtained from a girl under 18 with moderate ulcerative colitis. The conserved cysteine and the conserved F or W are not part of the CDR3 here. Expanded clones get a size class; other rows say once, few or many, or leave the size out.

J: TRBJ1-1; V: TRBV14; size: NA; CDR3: ASSQDRGFNTEAF
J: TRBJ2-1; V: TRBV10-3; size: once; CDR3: AIGSYGGFDEQF
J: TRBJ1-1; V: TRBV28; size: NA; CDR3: ASSFLANLPTEAF
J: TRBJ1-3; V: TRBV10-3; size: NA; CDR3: AISGDRRSGNTIY
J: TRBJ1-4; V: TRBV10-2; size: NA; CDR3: ASRESPQDEKLF
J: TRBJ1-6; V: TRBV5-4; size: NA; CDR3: ASSPPAGNNSPLH
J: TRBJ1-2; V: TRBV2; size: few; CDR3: ASQGTYLYGYT
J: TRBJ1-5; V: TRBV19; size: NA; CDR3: ASSMSRWTGFQPQH
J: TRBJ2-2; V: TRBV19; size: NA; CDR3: ASSLTGELF
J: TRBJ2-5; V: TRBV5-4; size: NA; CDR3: ASSLGGQGSWETQY
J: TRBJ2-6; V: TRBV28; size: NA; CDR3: ASSLDWGAGANVLT
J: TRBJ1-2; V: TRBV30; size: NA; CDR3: AFQTLPGRTYGYT
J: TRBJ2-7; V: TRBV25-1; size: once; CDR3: ASSIAGTYEQY
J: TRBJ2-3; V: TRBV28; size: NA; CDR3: ASRGGGGADTQY
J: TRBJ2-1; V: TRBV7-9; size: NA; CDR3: ASSLVLGDEQF
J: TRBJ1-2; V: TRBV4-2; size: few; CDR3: ASSQDARYYGYT
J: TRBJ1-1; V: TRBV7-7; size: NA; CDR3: ASSLSLDTEAF
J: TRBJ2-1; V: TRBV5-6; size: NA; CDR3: ASSLDPYNEQF
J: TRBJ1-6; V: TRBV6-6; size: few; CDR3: ASSLEGKISPLH
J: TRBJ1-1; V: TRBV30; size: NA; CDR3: AWSNDNEAF
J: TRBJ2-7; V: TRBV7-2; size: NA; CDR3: ASSLGIGVGSYEQY
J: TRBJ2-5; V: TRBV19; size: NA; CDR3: ASSPTQPQETQY
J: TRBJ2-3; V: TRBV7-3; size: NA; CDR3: ASSLARITDTQY
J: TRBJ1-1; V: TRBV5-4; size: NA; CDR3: ASSLGVRGTEAF
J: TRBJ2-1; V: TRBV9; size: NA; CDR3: ASSVDGTTYNEQF
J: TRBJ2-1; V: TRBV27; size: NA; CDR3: ASSLAQGLNYNEQF
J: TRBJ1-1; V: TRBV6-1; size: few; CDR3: ASSLDRAAEAF
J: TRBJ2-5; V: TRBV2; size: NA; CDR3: ASSGLEREGQETQY
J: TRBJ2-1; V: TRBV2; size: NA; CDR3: ASSADRGAYNEQF
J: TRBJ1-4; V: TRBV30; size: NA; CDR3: AWSRRTGGGEKLF
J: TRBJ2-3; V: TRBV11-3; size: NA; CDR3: ASSSGLMDTQY
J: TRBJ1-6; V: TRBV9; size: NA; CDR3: ASSVEGNSPLH
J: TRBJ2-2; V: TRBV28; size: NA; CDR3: ASSLIYPGELF
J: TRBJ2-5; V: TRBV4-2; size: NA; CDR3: ASSQETSGGWETQY
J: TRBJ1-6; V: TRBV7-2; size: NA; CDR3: ASSSPTGRGSPLH
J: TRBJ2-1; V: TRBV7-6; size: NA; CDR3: ASSMGGGPYNEQF
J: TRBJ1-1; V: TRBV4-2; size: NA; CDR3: ASSQDPAQNTEAF
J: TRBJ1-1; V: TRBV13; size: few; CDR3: ASSLAGNTEAF
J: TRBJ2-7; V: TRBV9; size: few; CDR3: ASSVVDSSYEQY
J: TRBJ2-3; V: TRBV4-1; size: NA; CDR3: ASSQRLAGGSDTQY
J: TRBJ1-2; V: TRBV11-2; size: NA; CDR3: ASAPEAPTLYGYT
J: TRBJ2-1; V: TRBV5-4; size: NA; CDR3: ASSPFRDNTYNEQF
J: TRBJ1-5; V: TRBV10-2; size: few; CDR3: ASRVTDNQPQH
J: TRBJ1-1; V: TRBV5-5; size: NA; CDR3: ASSLAARNTEAF
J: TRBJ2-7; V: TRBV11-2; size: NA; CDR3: ASSPGPGEQY
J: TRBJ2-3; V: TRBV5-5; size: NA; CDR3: ASSWGYGGRTDTQY
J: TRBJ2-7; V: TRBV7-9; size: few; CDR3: ASSLARPYEQY
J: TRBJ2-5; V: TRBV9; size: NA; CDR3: ASSLSSGVEETQY
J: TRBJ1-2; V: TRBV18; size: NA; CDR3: ASSRSEGPGT
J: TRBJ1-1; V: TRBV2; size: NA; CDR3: ARRQGTGMNTEAF
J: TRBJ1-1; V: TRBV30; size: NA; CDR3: AWCRLNTEAF
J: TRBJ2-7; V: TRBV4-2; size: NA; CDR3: ASSQALEFSYEQY